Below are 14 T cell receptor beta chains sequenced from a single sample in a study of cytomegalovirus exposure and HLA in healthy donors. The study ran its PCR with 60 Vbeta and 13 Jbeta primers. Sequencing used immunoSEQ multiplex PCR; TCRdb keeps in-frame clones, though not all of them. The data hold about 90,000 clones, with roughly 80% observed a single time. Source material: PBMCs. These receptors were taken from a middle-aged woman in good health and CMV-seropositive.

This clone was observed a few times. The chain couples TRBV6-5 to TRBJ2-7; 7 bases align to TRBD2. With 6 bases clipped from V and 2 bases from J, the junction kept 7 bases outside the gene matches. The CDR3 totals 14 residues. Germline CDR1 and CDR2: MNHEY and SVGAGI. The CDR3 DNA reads TGTGCCAGCAGGGCGACAGCGGGGACCTACGAGCAGTACTTC. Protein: CASRATAGTYEQYF.

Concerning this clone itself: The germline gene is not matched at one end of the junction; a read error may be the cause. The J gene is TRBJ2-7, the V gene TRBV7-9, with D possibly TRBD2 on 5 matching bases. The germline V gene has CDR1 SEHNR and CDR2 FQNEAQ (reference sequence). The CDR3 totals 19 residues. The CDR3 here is CSSSSSITRPEDTMYEQYF. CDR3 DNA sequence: TGTTCCAGCAGCTCATCGATTACTAGACCGGAGGATACTATGTACGAGCAGTACTTC.

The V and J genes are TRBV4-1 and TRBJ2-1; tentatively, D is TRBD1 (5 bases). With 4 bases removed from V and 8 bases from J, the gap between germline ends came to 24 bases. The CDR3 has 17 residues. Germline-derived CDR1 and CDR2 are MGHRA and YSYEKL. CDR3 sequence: CASSPRTWWVARDEQFF. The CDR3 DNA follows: TGCGCCAGCAGCCCACGGACATGGTGGGTTGCTCGGGATGAGCAGTTCTTC.

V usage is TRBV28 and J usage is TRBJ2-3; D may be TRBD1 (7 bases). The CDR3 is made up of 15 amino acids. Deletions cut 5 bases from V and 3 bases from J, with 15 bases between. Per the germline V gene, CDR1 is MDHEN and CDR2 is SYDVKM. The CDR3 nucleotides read TGTGCCAGCAGTGAAAACAGGGGAGGTACAGATACGCAGTATTTT. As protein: CASSENRGGTDTQYF. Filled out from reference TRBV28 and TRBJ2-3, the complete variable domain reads DVKVTQSSRYLVKRTGEKVFLECVQDMDHENMFWYRQDPGLGLRLIYFSYDVKMKEKGDIPEGYSVSREKKERFSLILESASTNQTSMYLCASSENRGGTDTQYFGPGTRLTVL.

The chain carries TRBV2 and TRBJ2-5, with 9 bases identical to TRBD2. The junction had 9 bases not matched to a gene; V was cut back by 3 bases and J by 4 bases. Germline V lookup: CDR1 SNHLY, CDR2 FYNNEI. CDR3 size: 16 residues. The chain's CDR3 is CASSERGGRAGETQYF. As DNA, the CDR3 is TGTGCCAGCAGTGAGAGGGGCGGGAGGGCCGGAGAGACCCAGTACTTC. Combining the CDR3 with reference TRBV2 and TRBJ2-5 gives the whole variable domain EPEVTQTPSHQVTQMGQEVILRCVPISNHLYFYWYRQILGQKVEFLVSFYNNEISEKSEIFDDQFSVERPDGSNFTLKIRSTKLEDSAMYFCASSERGGRAGETQYFGPGTRLLVL.

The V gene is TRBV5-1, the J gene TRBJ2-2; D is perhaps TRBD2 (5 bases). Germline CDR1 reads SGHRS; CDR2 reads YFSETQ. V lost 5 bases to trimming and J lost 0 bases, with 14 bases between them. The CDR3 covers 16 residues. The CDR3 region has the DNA TGCGCCAGCAGGCCGGAGGCAGCCTCGAACACCGGGGAGCTGTTTTTT. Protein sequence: CASRPEAASNTGELFF. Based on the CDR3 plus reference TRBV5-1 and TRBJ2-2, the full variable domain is KAGVTQTPRYLIKTRGQQVTLSCSPISGHRSVSWYQQTPGQGLQFLFEYFSETQRNKGNFPGRFSGRQFSNSRSEMNVSTLELGDSALYLCASRPEAASNTGELFFGEGSRLTVL.

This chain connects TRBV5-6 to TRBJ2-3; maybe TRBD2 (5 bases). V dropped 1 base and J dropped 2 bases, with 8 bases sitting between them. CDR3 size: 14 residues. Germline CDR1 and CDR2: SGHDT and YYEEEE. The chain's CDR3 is CASSLNGITDTQYF. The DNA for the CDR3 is TGTGCCAGCAGCTTGAACGGGATCACAGATACGCAGTATTTT.

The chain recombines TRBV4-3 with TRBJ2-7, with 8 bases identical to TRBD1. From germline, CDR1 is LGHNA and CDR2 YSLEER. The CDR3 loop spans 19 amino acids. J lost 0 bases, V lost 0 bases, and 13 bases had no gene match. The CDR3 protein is CASSQDLLGTGRASYEQYF. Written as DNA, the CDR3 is TGCGCCAGCAGCCAAGATCTTCTGGGGACAGGACGCGCCTCCTACGAGCAGTACTTC.

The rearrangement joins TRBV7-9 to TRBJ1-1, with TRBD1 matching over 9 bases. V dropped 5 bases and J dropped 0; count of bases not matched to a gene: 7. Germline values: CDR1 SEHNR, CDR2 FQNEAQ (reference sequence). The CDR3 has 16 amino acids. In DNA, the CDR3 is TGTGCCAGCAGCCATGACAGGGGGTCTTTGAACACTGAAGCTTTCTTT. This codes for CASSHDRGSLNTEAFF.

DNA of the CDR3: TGTGCCAGCAGTTACGTAGGACTTAACAATCAGCCCCAGCATTTT. It is translated as CASSYVGLNNQPQHF. This chain connects TRBV6-6 to TRBJ1-5; D uncertain. CDR1 MNHNY and CDR2 SVGAGI come from the germline V gene (reference sequence). V gave up 2 bases and J gave up 3 bases, with 11 bases separating them. The CDR3 totals 15 residues.

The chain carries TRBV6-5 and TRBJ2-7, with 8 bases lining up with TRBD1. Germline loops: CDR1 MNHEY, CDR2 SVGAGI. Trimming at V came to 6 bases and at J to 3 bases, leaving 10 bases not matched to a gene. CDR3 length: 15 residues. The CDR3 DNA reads TGTGCCAGCAGCCTAGGACAGGGCGGGCACTACGAGCAGTACTTC. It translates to CASSLGQGGHYEQYF.

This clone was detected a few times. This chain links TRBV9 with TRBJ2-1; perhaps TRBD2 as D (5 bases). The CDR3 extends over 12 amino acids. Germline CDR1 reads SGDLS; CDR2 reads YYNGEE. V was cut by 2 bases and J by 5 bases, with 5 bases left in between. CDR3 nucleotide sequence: TGTGCCAGCAGCGTGGAGGACAATGAGCAGTTCTTC. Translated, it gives CASSVEDNEQFF.

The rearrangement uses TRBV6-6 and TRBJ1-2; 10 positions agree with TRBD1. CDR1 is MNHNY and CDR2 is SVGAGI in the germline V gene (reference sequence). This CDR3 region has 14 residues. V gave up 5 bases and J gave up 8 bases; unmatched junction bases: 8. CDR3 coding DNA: TGTGCCAGCAGTGGCGACAGGGGGCTTGGGGGCTACACCTTC. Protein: CASSGDRGLGGYTF.

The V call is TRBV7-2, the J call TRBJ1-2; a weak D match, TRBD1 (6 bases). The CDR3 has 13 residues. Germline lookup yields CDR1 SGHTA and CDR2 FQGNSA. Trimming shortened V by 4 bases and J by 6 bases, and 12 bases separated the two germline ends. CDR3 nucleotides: TGTGCCAGCAGCTCCCTCGACAGGAATGGCTACACCTTC. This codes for CASSSLDRNGYTF.